The sequence of this TCR beta chain was determined in a study of identical twins. This clonotype was detected ten times or more. The germline gene is not matched at one end of the junction; a read error may be the cause. Germline assignment: CDR1 SGHRS and CDR2 YFSETQ. This CDR3 comprises 15 residues. TCRdb independently ran MiXCR on the 5' RACE reads; one entry per CDR3 protein. The repertoire holds around 1.7 million distinct CDR3 sequences, with around a third as singletons. This TCR was recovered from a newborn girl in good health. Sequencing used cord blood. V and J are TRBV5-1 and TRBJ2-7; TRBD2 aligns across 12 bases. The CDR3 region is CASSLGLAGYYEQYF. CDR3 nucleotide sequence: TGTGCCAGCAGTTTAGGACTAGCGGGGTACTACGAGCAGTACTTC.